This entry lists 9 T cell receptor beta chains sequenced from one sample in a study of blood T cell repertoires in COVID-19. The assay was immunoSEQ multiplex PCR, and TCRdb's table has in-frame clones only and misses some. The sample yields about 140,000 clones, 79% seen once. What was sequenced was peripheral blood. Source of these receptors: a man between 60 and 70 years old with acute or convalescent COVID-19.

V is TRBV9 and J is TRBJ1-4, with TRBD1 matching over 7 bases. The CDR3 totals 16 residues. CDR1 and CDR2 (germline): SGDLS, YYNGEE. Losses at the gene ends were 4 bases for V and 3 bases for J; bases not matched to a gene: 9. The CDR3 reads CASSLTTGSANEKLFF. CDR3 DNA sequence: TGTGCCAGCAGCCTAACGACAGGGTCGGCTAATGAAAAACTGTTTTTT. Full variable domain (missing parts from reference TRBV9 and TRBJ1-4): DSGVTQTPKHLITATGQRVTLRCSPRSGDLSVYWYQQSLDQGLQFLIQYYNGEERAKGNILERFSAQQFPDLHSELNLSSLELGDSALYFCASSLTTGSANEKLFFGSGTQLSVL.

CDR3 in amino acids: CASSKDSRNQPQHF. CDR3 in DNA: TGCGCCAGCAGCAAGGACAGTCGGAATCAGCCCCAGCATTTT. The V and J genes are TRBV5-1 and TRBJ1-5; tentative D call: TRBD1 (6 bases). This CDR3 region has 14 residues. The germline CDR1 and CDR2 sequences are SGHRS and YFSETQ. V gave up 4 bases and J gave up 4 bases, with 12 bases separating them.

A single count supports this clone. This rearrangement joins TRBV18 to TRBJ2-6; tentatively, D is TRBD1 (5 bases). CDR3 length: 15 residues. The germline V gene encodes CDR1 KGHSH and CDR2 LQKENI. Trimming cost V 5 bases and J 1 base, with 9 bases left between them. The CDR3 nucleotides are TGTGCCAGCTCAGCCCCAGGGTCTGGGGCCAACGTCCTGACTTTC. Translating it yields CASSAPGSGANVLTF.

The genes are TRBV27 and TRBJ2-7; the match to TRBD2 covers 9 bases. Germline V CDR1 and CDR2: MNHEY, SMNVEV (reference sequence). This CDR3 is built from 15 residues. V lost 5 bases and J lost 3; bases outside the gene matches: 8. For the CDR3, the DNA is TGTGCCAGCAGTCCCTCTAGCGGGATTCTCTACGAGCAGTACTTC. It codes for CASSPSSGILYEQYF.

This clone was detected many times. V and J are TRBV7-9 and TRBJ1-2; TRBD1 might be the D (6 bases). V was shortened by 5 bases and J by 7 bases, with 14 bases between the two germline ends. This CDR3 contains 13 residues. Per germline, CDR1 SEHNR and CDR2 FQNEAQ (reference sequence). In nucleotides, the CDR3 is TGTGCCAGCAGCACCGGGACAAGTTTTGGCTACACCTTC. This codes for CASSTGTSFGYTF.

The chain recombines TRBV28 with TRBJ2-1, with 7 bases that match TRBD2. CDR1 and CDR2 (germline): MDHEN, SYDVKM. The CDR3 runs 15 residues. V was clipped by 7 bases and J by 0 bases; unmatched bases: 6. This chain's CDR3 is CASTTGGVSYNEQFF. CDR3 nucleotides: TGTGCCAGCACCACGGGGGGAGTCTCCTACAATGAGCAGTTCTTC.

This chain joins TRBV10-3 and TRBJ1-5; D unclear. The CDR3 has 14 residues. CDR1 is ENHRY, CDR2 SYGVKD, per germline. Trimming took off 0 bases at V and 10 bases at J, with 13 bases between the two ends. CDR3 DNA sequence: TGTGCCATCAGTGAGTCGACTGAGATCAGCCCCCAGCATTTT. Residues: CAISESTEISPQHF.

This chain links TRBV7-9 with TRBJ1-2; 8 nucleotides match TRBD1. V trimming: 4 bases; J trimming: 2 bases; junction bases outside the gene matches: 6. The germline V gene encodes CDR1 SEHNR and CDR2 FQNEAQ (reference sequence). The CDR3 consists of 15 residues. Here the CDR3 DNA reads TGTGCCAGCAGCTCCGGACAGGGAGGAAACTATGGCTACACCTTC. Residues: CASSSGQGGNYGYTF.

The chain carries TRBV6-5 and TRBJ2-3, with D uncertain. CDR1 is MNHEY, CDR2 SVGAGI, per germline. Trimming took off 6 bases at V and 3 bases at J, with 10 bases between the two ends. The CDR3 loop spans 13 amino acids. In DNA form, the CDR3 reads TGTGCCAGCAGCGTCCCTATAACAGATACGCAGTATTTT. Its protein product is CASSVPITDTQYF.